What follows are 30 T cell receptor beta chains derived from one specimen sequenced in a study of blood T cell repertoires in COVID-19. Assay: immunoSEQ multiplex PCR; the TCRdb copy retains only in-frame clones and omits some. Of 120,000 to 150,000 clones detected, about 85% appear once; the ten largest clones hold around 2.5%. Sequenced sample: peripheral blood. The source of these receptors is a human donor with acute or convalescent COVID-19. The donor label of this sample is uncertain.

This clone was counted a few times. This rearrangement joins TRBV4-2 to TRBJ1-2; weak D call: TRBD1 (6 bases). Trimming took 1 base from V and 2 from J, leaving 14 bases between them. Germline V gene sequence: CDR1 LGHNA, CDR2 YNFKEQ. The CDR3 sequence is 16 residues long. The CDR3 sequence is CASSQGGQGKNYGYTF. In nucleotides, the CDR3 is TGTGCCAGCAGCCAAGGAGGTCAGGGGAAAAACTATGGCTACACCTTC.

About this clone itself: Its ends do not fully match the called genes, so a read error is possible. The chain is built from TRBV7-2 and TRBJ1-6; D is perhaps TRBD1 (6 bases). This CDR3 is 15 amino acids long. The V gene's germline CDR1 is SGHTA and CDR2 FQGNSA. The CDR3 coding sequence is TGTGCCAGCTGCTTAATAGCACAGGGTGGATCACCCCTCCACTTT. Protein sequence: CASCLIAQGGSPLHF. Filled out from reference TRBV7-2 and TRBJ1-6, the complete variable domain reads GAGVSQSPSNKVTEKGKDVELRCDPISGHTALYWYRQSLGQGLEFLIYFQGNSAPDKSGLPSDRFSAERTGGSVSTLTIQRTQQEDSAVYLCASCLIAQGGSPLHFGNGTRLTVT.

This CDR3 reads CASSARRDSNQPQHF. The CDR3 bases are TGTGCCAGCTCAGCGCGACGGGATAGCAATCAGCCCCAGCATTTT. The rearrangement links TRBV18 to TRBJ1-5; D remains ambiguous. The CDR3 sequence is 15 residues long. Germline assignment: CDR1 KGHSH and CDR2 LQKENI. Trimming cost V 5 bases and J 0 bases, with 11 bases left between them.

This chain joins TRBV5-4 and TRBJ1-2, with TRBD1 matching over 8 bases. J gave up 9 bases and V 5 bases, and 6 bases lay outside the gene matches. Germline CDR1 and CDR2: SGHNT and YYREEE (reference sequence). This CDR3 contains 12 residues. The CDR3 is CASSPGGGSYTF. In DNA, the CDR3 is TGTGCCAGCAGTCCAGGGGGCGGGAGCTACACCTTC.

The J gene is TRBJ2-3, the V gene TRBV5-1; 12 bases match TRBD2. V was clipped by 3 bases and J by 5 bases; unmatched bases: 4. The CDR3 runs to 15 residues. Germline-derived CDR1 and CDR2 are SGHRS and YFSETQ. This CDR3 is CASSSTSGGRDTQYF. The CDR3 coding sequence is TGCGCCAGCAGCTCGACTAGCGGGGGAAGAGATACGCAGTATTTT.

J is TRBJ2-1 and V is TRBV6-5; D perhaps matches TRBD1 (6 bases). Trimming removed 4 bases at V and 0 bases at J, with 10 bases between. This CDR3 spans 15 amino acids. Germline loops: CDR1 MNHEY, CDR2 SVGAGI. CDR3 in amino acids: CASSLTGSSYNEQFF. Written as DNA, the CDR3 is TGTGCCAGCAGTTTAACAGGGAGCTCCTACAATGAGCAGTTCTTC.

The chain couples TRBV7-9 to TRBJ1-3; tentatively, D is TRBD1 (6 bases). V was shortened by 6 bases and J by 3 bases, with 15 bases between the two germline ends. Germline V gene sequence: CDR1 SEHNR, CDR2 FQNEAQ (reference sequence). The CDR3 is 15 amino acids. DNA for the CDR3: TGTGCCAGCAGGTCTTCCTCAGGGGATGGAAACACCATATATTTT. It translates to CASRSSSGDGNTIYF.

The chain uses TRBV27 and TRBJ2-7, with a possible D match to TRBD2 (6 bases). The CDR3 is made up of 12 amino acids. V shed 6 bases and J shed 3 bases, with 9 bases lying between them. The germline V gene has CDR1 MNHEY and CDR2 SMNVEV (reference sequence). CDR3 sequence: CASSLGGYEQYF. CDR3 nucleotide sequence: TGTGCCAGCAGCCTGGGGGGCTACGAGCAGTACTTC.

The chain employs TRBV7-9 and TRBJ2-7; 12 nucleotides line up with TRBD2. Germline V gene data show CDR1 as SEHNR and CDR2 as FQNEAQ (reference sequence). The CDR3 extends over 14 amino acids. V trimming: 8 bases; J trimming: 7 bases; junction bases outside the gene matches: 9. The CDR3 loop is CASALLAGGEEQYV. The CDR3 DNA is TGTGCCAGCGCCCTACTAGCGGGAGGAGAAGAGCAGTACGTC.

In this sample, this clone turned up once. This chain uses TRBV2 with TRBJ2-1, with 7 bases fitting TRBD2. Germline loops: CDR1 SNHLY, CDR2 FYNNEI. V gave up 7 bases and J gave up 6 bases; unmatched junction bases: 6. The CDR3 covers 13 residues. The CDR3 sequence: CASMGLFSNEQFF. DNA of the CDR3: TGTGCCAGCATGGGACTATTCTCCAATGAGCAGTTCTTC.

Only one count was recorded for this clone. The genes are TRBV11-2 and TRBJ1-3; D possibly corresponds to TRBD1 (6 bases). Trimming took 0 bases from V and 4 from J, leaving 13 bases between them. This CDR3 region has 16 residues. Per germline, CDR1 SGHAT and CDR2 FQNNGV. DNA for the CDR3: TGTGCCAGCAGCTTAGATCTGGCAGGGACAGGAAACACCATATATTTT. Translated: CASSLDLAGTGNTIYF.

This sequence joins TRBV6-1 and TRBJ1-2; 12 nucleotides match TRBD1. Germline CDR1 reads MNHNS; CDR2 reads SASEGT. Unmatched junction bases numbered 10, after V lost 1 base and J lost 4 bases. This CDR3 contains 18 residues. CDR3 amino acids: CASSEVRDRGRVSYGYTF. Here the CDR3 DNA reads TGTGCCAGCAGTGAAGTGCGGGACAGGGGGCGCGTAAGCTATGGCTACACCTTC.

V usage is TRBV4-1 and J usage is TRBJ1-6; 8 bases fit TRBD1. The junction had 4 bases not matched to a gene; V was cut back by 2 bases and J by 7 bases. The CDR3 loop spans 15 amino acids. CDR1 and CDR2 from the germline V gene are MGHRA and YSYEKL. DNA of the CDR3: TGCGCCAGCAGCCAACGCGCAGGGGGCAATTCACCCCTCCACTTT. Its translation is CASSQRAGGNSPLHF.

This chain links TRBV9 with TRBJ1-6, with D possibly TRBD1 on 6 matching bases. Germline-derived CDR1 and CDR2 are SGDLS and YYNGEE. The CDR3 contains 16 residues. V shed 0 bases and J shed 8 bases, with 15 bases lying between them. The CDR3 DNA follows: TGTGCCAGCAGCGTAGATTTGGACAGTTCATATTCACCCCTCCACTTT. This sequence encodes CASSVDLDSSYSPLHF.

J is TRBJ1-6 and V is TRBV7-2; TRBD1 might be the D (6 bases). The length of the CDR3 is 13 residues. Trimming removed 3 bases at V and 7 bases at J, with 7 bases between. Per the germline V gene, CDR1 is SGHTA and CDR2 is FQGNSA. CDR3 sequence: CASSFDRNSPLHF. The CDR3 DNA reads TGTGCCAGCAGCTTCGACAGGAATTCACCCCTCCACTTT. Full variable domain (outside the CDR3, taken from reference TRBV7-2 and TRBJ1-6): GAGVSQSPSNKVTEKGKDVELRCDPISGHTALYWYRQSLGQGLEFLIYFQGNSAPDKSGLPSDRFSAERTGGSVSTLTIQRTQQEDSAVYLCASSFDRNSPLHFGNGTRLTVT.

This sequence joins TRBV10-1 and TRBJ2-7; 8 nucleotides align to TRBD1. The V gene end was trimmed by 0 bases and the J gene end by 6 bases; junction bases not matched to a gene: 16. This CDR3 spans 18 amino acids. Germline CDR1 WNHNN, CDR2 SYGVQD (reference sequence). The CDR3 nucleotides are TGCGCCAGCAGTGAGTCGGGGGACAGGAGATCTCATGAACGCGAGCAGTACGTC. Encoded protein: CASSESGDRRSHEREQYV.

The J gene is TRBJ2-3, the V gene TRBV7-2; 9 bases are a match to TRBD2. This CDR3 is 15 amino acids long. The trim removed 2 bases at V and 6 bases at J, leaving 6 bases unmatched. Germline V gene lookup returns CDR1 SGHTA and CDR2 FQGNSA. For the CDR3, the DNA is TGTGCCAGCAGCTTAAACAGCGGGGGGCAGGATACGCAGTATTTT. Protein: CASSLNSGGQDTQYF.

The chain uses TRBV19 and TRBJ2-1; maybe TRBD1 (5 bases). V was shortened by 4 bases and J by 6 bases, with 7 bases between the two germline ends. CDR1 and CDR2 (germline): LNHDA, SQIVND (reference sequence). The CDR3 has 12 amino acids. The CDR3 DNA is TGTGCCAGTAGTAACAGGCCCAATGAGCAGTTCTTC. Protein: CASSNRPNEQFF.

This clone occurred once. V is TRBV21-1 and J is TRBJ2-7; the table's D call, TRBD2, was not checked against the DNA. TRBV21-1 is an annotated pseudogene. This CDR3 contains 16 residues. CDR3 nucleotides: TGTGCCAGCAGCAAAGCTATGATAGCGGGATCCTACGAGCAGTACGTC. Translation gives CASSKAMIAGSYEQYV.

J is TRBJ1-5 and V is TRBV27, with 9 bases aligning to TRBD1. V lost 4 bases, J lost 6 bases, and 7 bases stayed unmatched. The CDR3 is made up of 15 amino acids. CDR1 and CDR2 (germline): MNHEY, SMNVEV (reference sequence). The CDR3 here is CASSSVQGAAQPQHF. The DNA of the CDR3 is TGTGCCAGCAGTTCGGTACAGGGGGCTGCTCAGCCCCAGCATTTT.

The CDR3 loop reads CASSSFQETQYF. CDR3 coding DNA: TGTGCCAGCAGCAGCTTCCAAGAGACCCAGTACTTC. The chain joins TRBV14 to TRBJ2-5; D not resolved. The germline gives CDR1 SGHDN, CDR2 FVKESK. Trimming removed 5 bases at V and 1 base at J, with 5 bases between. The CDR3 runs to 12 residues. Full variable domain (missing parts from reference TRBV14 and TRBJ2-5): EAGVTQFPSHSVIEKGQTVTLRCDPISGHDNLYWYRRVMGKEIKFLLHFVKESKQDESGMPNNRFLAERTGGTYSTLKVQPAELEDSGVYFCASSSFQETQYFGPGTRLLVL.

The CDR3 loop is CASSFQGAAEAFF. The CDR3 DNA reads as TGCGCCAGCAGCTTCCAGGGGGCGGCTGAAGCTTTCTTT. This chain connects TRBV5-1 to TRBJ1-1; 8 nucleotides match TRBD1. CDR3 length: 13 residues. Germline lookup yields CDR1 SGHRS and CDR2 YFSETQ. V was pared by 2 bases and J by 6 bases, with 3 bases of the junction left unmatched. Looking up the rest from reference TRBV5-1 and TRBJ1-1 gives the full variable domain: KAGVTQTPRYLIKTRGQQVTLSCSPISGHRSVSWYQQTPGQGLQFLFEYFSETQRNKGNFPGRFSGRQFSNSRSEMNVSTLELGDSALYLCASSFQGAAEAFFGQGTRLTVV.

The J gene is TRBJ1-4, the V gene TRBV5-4; the D gene is possibly TRBD1 (6 bases). With 4 bases removed from V and 3 bases from J, the gap between germline ends came to 16 bases. Germline CDR1 reads SGHNT; CDR2 reads YYREEE (reference sequence). This CDR3 is 16 amino acids long. Written as DNA, the CDR3 is TGTGCCAGCAGCACCAAGCAGGGGCGCTCTAATGAAAAACTGTTTTTT. Amino acid sequence: CASSTKQGRSNEKLFF.

V gene TRBV7-9 combines with J gene TRBJ1-1, with D unresolved. The CDR3 is 14 amino acids. Germline V gene lookup returns CDR1 SEHNR and CDR2 FQNEAQ (reference sequence). V was pared by 3 bases and J by 3 bases, with 11 bases between. The CDR3: CASSLRGSDTEAFF. The CDR3 coding sequence is TGTGCCAGCAGCTTGAGAGGGAGCGACACTGAAGCTTTCTTT.

V and J are TRBV27 and TRBJ1-1; D ambiguous. The CDR3 sequence is 17 residues long. The V end lost 4 bases, the J end lost 3 bases, and 21 bases lay between the germline ends. Looked up from germline, CDR1 is MNHEY and CDR2 is SMNVEV (reference sequence). The DNA for the CDR3 is TGTGCCAGCAGTTCTCGCAAATATGCATCGGTTGACACTGAAGCTTTCTTT. Its translation is CASSSRKYASVDTEAFF.

This clone was seen a single time. The chain recombines TRBV28 with TRBJ2-7; 11 nucleotides agree with TRBD1. Losses at the gene ends were 6 bases for V and 2 bases for J; bases not matched to a gene: 0. This CDR3 contains 13 residues. Germline V lookup: CDR1 MDHEN, CDR2 SYDVKM. CDR3 coding DNA: TGTGCCAGCAGGGGACAGGGGGCCTACGAGCAGTACTTC. It translates to CASRGQGAYEQYF.

This clone came up once. The chain has TRBV11-1 and TRBJ2-3, with 7 bases fitting TRBD2. The CDR3 totals 14 residues. J lost 1 base, V lost 5 bases, and 3 bases had no gene match. From germline, CDR1 is SGHAT and CDR2 FQDESV (reference sequence). In nucleotides, the CDR3 is TGTGCCAGCAGCCGGGGGGTGGGCACAGATACGCAGTATTTT. The encoded protein is CASSRGVGTDTQYF.

The rearrangement uses TRBV19 and TRBJ1-2; tentatively, D is TRBD1 (6 bases). CDR1 LNHDA and CDR2 SQIVND come from the germline V gene (reference sequence). Between the trimmed V and J ends, which lost 5 bases and 2 bases, there was a span of 9 bases. This CDR3 is 13 amino acids long. The CDR3 sequence: CASSDGQNYGYTF. For the CDR3, the DNA is TGTGCCAGTAGTGACGGACAGAACTATGGCTACACCTTC.

The J gene is TRBJ1-5, the V gene TRBV19, with TRBD1 identical over 8 bases. Germline CDR1 and CDR2: LNHDA and SQIVND (reference sequence). The CDR3 contains 15 residues. V lost 1 base to trimming and J lost 3 bases; unmatched junction nucleotides: 2. The CDR3 bases are TGTGCCAGTAGTATAGGGACAGGGCACAATCAGCCCCAGCATTTT. It yields the protein CASSIGTGHNQPQHF.

This clone was observed a few times. This same CDR3 is encoded by further DNA sequences in the sample. The chain couples TRBV24-1 to TRBJ2-1; 10 bases align to TRBD1. V lost 4 bases, J lost 3 bases, and 5 bases stayed unmatched. The CDR3 contains 16 residues. The germline V gene has CDR1 KGHDR and CDR2 SFDVKD. Written as DNA, the CDR3 is TGTGCCACCAGTGAAAAGGGACAGGGGTTCTACAATGAGCAGTTCTTC. Protein: CATSEKGQGFYNEQFF.